Following are 24 T cell receptor beta chains from one sample sequenced in a study of T cell changes during pregnancy in multiple sclerosis. TCRdb's copy holds only in-frame clones and misses some; the assay was immunoSEQ multiplex PCR. Here the sample spans tens of thousands of clones, 88% being singletons. The sequences come from peripheral blood, collected in the first trimester of pregnancy. These receptors all stem from a female donor with multiple sclerosis, enrolled in a pregnancy study.

For the CDR3, the DNA is TGCGCCAGCAGGCGGGAGGACGCAAACATTCAGTACTTC. It is translated as CASRREDANIQYF. The V gene is TRBV5-1, the J gene TRBJ2-4; TRBD2 matches 8 bases. Per the germline V gene, CDR1 is SGHRS and CDR2 is YFSETQ. The CDR3 sequence is 13 residues long. Trimming at V came to 5 bases and at J to 6 bases, leaving 4 bases not matched to a gene.

This chain connects TRBV7-3 to TRBJ2-1; 11 nucleotides agree with TRBD2. V lost 5 bases to trimming and J lost 10 bases; unmatched junction nucleotides: 7. The CDR3 is made up of 14 amino acids. Germline assignment: CDR1 SGHTA and CDR2 FQGTGA. As DNA, the CDR3 is TGTGCCAGCAGCACAACTAGCGGGAGTTACGAGCAGTTCTTC. This translates into CASSTTSGSYEQFF.

This chain connects TRBV7-9 to TRBJ1-4; D is uncertain. Trimming took off 1 base at V and 7 bases at J, with 16 bases between the two ends. CDR1 is SEHNR and CDR2 is FQNEAQ in the germline V gene (reference sequence). CDR3 length: 16 residues. The CDR3 protein is CASSLDSGPGGEKLFF. CDR3 nucleotides: TGTGCCAGCAGCTTAGATTCAGGACCGGGAGGTGAAAAACTGTTTTTT.

The CDR3 here is CASSFPSGFYEQYF. The CDR3 DNA sequence: TGTGCCAGCAGCTTCCCTAGCGGGTTTTACGAGCAGTACTTC. V and J are TRBV7-2 and TRBJ2-7, with 8 bases matching TRBD2. The CDR3 covers 14 residues. V was clipped by 3 bases and J by 4 bases; unmatched bases: 5. Germline values: CDR1 SGHTA, CDR2 FQGNSA.

The gene calls are TRBV5-1 and TRBJ2-1, with unresolved D. Trimming left V 0 bases short and J 7 bases short, with 8 bases between. CDR3 length equals 13 residues. Germline V lookup: CDR1 SGHRS, CDR2 YFSETQ. CDR3 sequence (DNA): TGCGCCAGCAGCTTGGCCCCGGGTAATGAGCAGTTCTTC. This translates into CASSLAPGNEQFF.

The V call is TRBV27, the J call TRBJ2-7; 12 bases line up with TRBD1. J was trimmed by 3 bases and V by 2 bases; bases with no gene match: 5. CDR3 size: 16 residues. The V gene's germline CDR1 is MNHEY and CDR2 SMNVEV (reference sequence). In DNA, the CDR3 is TGTGCCAGCAGTTTAGAGGGGGACAGGGGGCTCTACGAGCAGTACTTC. Its translation is CASSLEGDRGLYEQYF.

This chain uses TRBV14 with TRBJ1-4; possible D gene TRBD1, 6 bases. The CDR3 spans 16 residues. Germline loops: CDR1 SGHDN, CDR2 FVKESK. With 0 bases removed from V and 7 bases from J, the gap between germline ends came to 15 bases. The CDR3, as DNA: TGTGCCAGCAGCCAAGATTTGAACAGGGACGGTGAAAAACTGTTTTTT. Its protein product is CASSQDLNRDGEKLFF.

The chain links TRBV5-1 to TRBJ1-2, with D possibly TRBD1 on 6 matching bases. The germline V and J ends were trimmed by 5 bases and 4 bases, with 15 bases remaining between them. In germline, CDR1 is SGHRS, CDR2 YFSETQ. The CDR3 sequence is 14 residues long. For the CDR3, the DNA is TGCGCCAGCAGTCTACAGGGAGAAGGCTATGGCTACACCTTC. The encoded protein is CASSLQGEGYGYTF.

This chain uses TRBV5-6 with TRBJ1-1; no reliable D call. The germline V and J ends were trimmed by 2 bases and 4 bases, with 15 bases remaining between them. The CDR3 runs to 15 residues. Germline loops: CDR1 SGHDT, CDR2 YYEEEE. CDR3 protein: CASSFQGSGITEAFF. CDR3 coding DNA: TGTGCCAGCAGCTTCCAAGGGTCGGGGATCACTGAAGCTTTCTTT. Full variable domain (rest looked up from reference TRBV5-6 and TRBJ1-1): DAGVTQSPTHLIKTRGQQVTLRCSPKSGHDTVSWYQQALGQGPQFIFQYYEEEERQRGNFPDRFSGHQFPNYSSELNVNALLLGDSALYLCASSFQGSGITEAFFGQGTRLTVV.

The gene calls are TRBV27 and TRBJ2-2; D is possibly TRBD2 (5 bases). This CDR3 contains 16 residues. Trimming shortened V by 5 bases and J by 6 bases, and 19 bases separated the two germline ends. Per the germline V gene, CDR1 is MNHEY and CDR2 is SMNVEV (reference sequence). The CDR3 DNA sequence: TGTGCCAGCAGTCCCGGACTCTCTGCGGCCGCCGGGGAGCTGTTTTTT. Encoded protein: CASSPGLSAAAGELFF.

This clone is a singleton in its sample. V is TRBV13 and J is TRBJ2-7, with 8 bases aligning to TRBD1. Trimming cost V 0 bases and J 2 bases; bases outside gene matches: 3. This CDR3 contains 15 residues. Germline V gene sequence: CDR1 PRHDT, CDR2 FYEKMQ (reference sequence). The DNA of the CDR3 is TGTGCCAGCAGCTTAGGATTACAGGGGGCCTACGAGCAGTACTTC. Translation gives CASSLGLQGAYEQYF.

The J gene is TRBJ1-1, the V gene TRBV7-3; D is possibly TRBD1 (6 bases). Trimming shortened V by 5 bases and J by 2 bases, and 12 bases separated the two germline ends. The CDR3 covers 14 residues. The germline CDR1 and CDR2 sequences are SGHTA and FQGTGA. In nucleotides, the CDR3 is TGTGCCAGCAGCCTCCGGACAGCTAACACTGAAGCTTTCTTT. It encodes CASSLRTANTEAFF.

This clone has just a few counts. The chain has TRBV6-5 and TRBJ1-5, with D unresolved. Germline loops: CDR1 MNHEY, CDR2 SVGAGI. The CDR3 length is 14 residues. Trimming removed 0 bases from V and 7 bases from J, with 10 bases in between. CDR3 in DNA: TGTGCCAGCAGTTACTCGTCGGGAGGACAGCCCCAGCATTTT. As protein: CASSYSSGGQPQHF.

The V and J genes are TRBV18 and TRBJ1-1; tentatively, D is TRBD1 (6 bases). The length of the CDR3 is 16 residues. The germline CDR1 and CDR2 sequences are KGHSH and LQKENI. V lost 0 bases and J 6 bases, leaving 17 bases between the germline ends. The CDR3 DNA follows: TGTGCCAGCTCACCACCGTCTAGGGGGAGGGTCTCTGAAGCTTTCTTT. This gives the protein CASSPPSRGRVSEAFF.

The CDR3 spells CASTSLGESSYNEQFF. DNA of the CDR3: TGCGCCAGCACCTCCCTGGGCGAGAGCTCCTACAATGAGCAGTTCTTC. The V gene is TRBV5-1, the J gene TRBJ2-1; D gene ambiguous. The V end was cut by 6 bases, the J end by 0 bases, with 16 bases between. Germline CDR1 and CDR2: SGHRS and YFSETQ. The CDR3 is made up of 16 amino acids. The entire variable domain, with the rest obtained from reference TRBV5-1 and TRBJ2-1, is as follows: KAGVTQTPRYLIKTRGQQVTLSCSPISGHRSVSWYQQTPGQGLQFLFEYFSETQRNKGNFPGRFSGRQFSNSRSEMNVSTLELGDSALYLCASTSLGESSYNEQFFGPGTRLTVL.

The V call is TRBV28, the J call TRBJ1-4; D is ambiguous. The CDR3 length is 11 residues. Between the trimmed V and J ends, which lost 8 bases and 11 bases, there was a span of 12 bases. The germline gives CDR1 MDHEN, CDR2 SYDVKM. The CDR3 here is CASPFPGKLFF. CDR3 sequence (DNA): TGTGCCAGCCCTTTTCCGGGGAAACTGTTTTTT.

The chain couples TRBV7-6 to TRBJ2-2, with a tentative D call TRBD2 (6 bases). Per germline, CDR1 SGHVS and CDR2 FNYEAQ. The V gene lost 9 bases and the J gene lost 5 bases, with 16 bases spanning the gap. The CDR3 runs 14 residues. In DNA, the CDR3 is TGTGCCAGTAAAGACGGGGCGGGGACCGGGGAGCTGTTTTTT. It encodes CASKDGAGTGELFF.

V is TRBV6-4 and J is TRBJ2-1; 9 nucleotides line up with TRBD2. V was pared by 4 bases and J by 7 bases, with 8 bases of the junction left unmatched. The CDR3 contains 15 residues. Germline loops: CDR1 MRHNA, CDR2 SNTAGT. The CDR3 DNA sequence: TGTGCCAGCAGTGGAGGAGCGGGAGGCTTTAATGAGCAGTTCTTC. It translates to CASSGGAGGFNEQFF.

J is TRBJ2-7 and V is TRBV5-1; maybe TRBD1 (5 bases). V lost 4 bases, J lost 1 base, and 12 bases lay in between. The CDR3 loop spans 14 amino acids. Looked up from germline, CDR1 is SGHRS and CDR2 is YFSETQ. The CDR3 coding sequence is TGCGCCAGCAGCCTGGTAGGGGATTCCTACGAGCAGTACTTC. Translated: CASSLVGDSYEQYF.

V is TRBV19 and J is TRBJ1-1; TRBD1 matches 9 bases. Germline V CDR1 and CDR2: LNHDA, SQIVND (reference sequence). Unmatched junction bases numbered 5, after V lost 5 bases and J lost 1 base. This CDR3 has 15 residues. CDR3 in DNA: TGTGCCAGTAGTCCGGACAGGGGATGGAACACTGAAGCTTTCTTT. This codes for CASSPDRGWNTEAFF. The full variable domain, in which reference TRBV19 and TRBJ1-1 provide the parts outside the CDR3, is DGGITQSPKYLFRKEGQNVTLSCEQNLNHDAMYWYRQDPGQGLRLIYYSQIVNDFQKGDIAEGYSVSREKKESFPLTVTSAQKNPTAFYLCASSPDRGWNTEAFFGQGTRLTVV.

CDR3 region: CASKQWFVREGTDTQYF. DNA of the CDR3: TGTGCCAGCAAGCAATGGTTTGTGCGGGAAGGCACAGATACGCAGTATTTT. V is TRBV2 and J is TRBJ2-3; weak D call: TRBD2 (6 bases). CDR1 SNHLY and CDR2 FYNNEI come from the germline V gene. CDR3 size: 17 residues. V lost 7 bases, J lost 1 base, and 21 bases lay in between.

The chain joins TRBV5-1 to TRBJ2-7, with a weak D call TRBD1 (6 bases). The germline CDR1 and CDR2 sequences are SGHRS and YFSETQ. The CDR3 consists of 14 residues. Trimming stripped 4 bases from V and 2 bases from J, with 13 bases between. CDR3 in DNA: TGCGCCAGCAGCAGGAGACAGGCGCCCTACGAGCAGTACTTC. Amino acids: CASSRRQAPYEQYF.

V is TRBV5-4 and J is TRBJ2-2; TRBD1 matches 7 bases. J gave up 1 base and V 4 bases, and 4 bases lay outside the gene matches. Germline V lookup: CDR1 SGHNT, CDR2 YYREEE (reference sequence). This CDR3 spans 15 amino acids. CDR3: CASSDRTGNTGELFF. As DNA, the CDR3 is TGTGCCAGCAGCGATAGGACAGGGAACACCGGGGAGCTGTTTTTT.

CDR3 bases: TGTGCCAGCAGTCCTAGGAGCGGGACGGGAATGAGTAATGAGCAGTTCTTC. It translates to CASSPRSGTGMSNEQFF. This chain connects TRBV27 to TRBJ2-1, with 7 bases matching TRBD2. The CDR3 is made up of 17 amino acids. V lost 5 bases to trimming and J lost 7 bases; unmatched junction nucleotides: 17. CDR1 and CDR2 (germline): MNHEY, SMNVEV (reference sequence).